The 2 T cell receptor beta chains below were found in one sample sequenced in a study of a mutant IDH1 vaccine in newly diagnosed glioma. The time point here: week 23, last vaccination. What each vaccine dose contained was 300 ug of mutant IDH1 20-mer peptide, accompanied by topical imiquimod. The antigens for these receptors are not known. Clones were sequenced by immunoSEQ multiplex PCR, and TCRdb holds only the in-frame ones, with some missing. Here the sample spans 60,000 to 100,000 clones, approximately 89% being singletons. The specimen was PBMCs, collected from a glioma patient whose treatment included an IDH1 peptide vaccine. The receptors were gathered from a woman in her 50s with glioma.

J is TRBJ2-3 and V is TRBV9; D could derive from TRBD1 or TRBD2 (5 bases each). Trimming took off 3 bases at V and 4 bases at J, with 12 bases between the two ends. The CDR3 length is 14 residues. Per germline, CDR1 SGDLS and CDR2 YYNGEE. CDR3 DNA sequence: TGTGCCAGCAGCGGGGGACCCCCCCCAGATACGCAGTATTTT. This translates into CASSGGPPPDTQYF.

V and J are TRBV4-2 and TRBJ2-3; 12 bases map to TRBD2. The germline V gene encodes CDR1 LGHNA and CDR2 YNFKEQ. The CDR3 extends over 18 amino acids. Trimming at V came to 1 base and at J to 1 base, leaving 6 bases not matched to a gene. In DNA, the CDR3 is TGTGCCAGCAGCCAAGGGGCTAGCGGGAGGGCCGGCACAGATACGCAGTATTTT. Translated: CASSQGASGRAGTDTQYF.